Below, one TCR beta chain is given with its context. This sample was taken from a study of blood T cell repertoires in COVID-19. Some clones are missing from TCRdb's copy, which holds only in-frame ones; the method was immunoSEQ multiplex PCR. The table includes 240,000 or so clones, around 85% detected once. The TCR sequence derives from an elderly woman with acute or convalescent COVID-19. Sample: peripheral blood.

CDR3 nucleotides: TGTGCCAGCAGCCACAGTGGGGCACCTCTCAATCAGCCCCAGCATTTT. Its translation is CASSHSGAPLNQPQHF. The chain employs TRBV6-2 or TRBV6-3 and TRBJ1-5; tentative D call: TRBD1 (5 bases). Trimming removed 6 bases from V and 3 bases from J, with 18 bases in between. The CDR3 is 16 residues long. Germline V lookup: CDR1 MNHEY, CDR2 SVGEGT.